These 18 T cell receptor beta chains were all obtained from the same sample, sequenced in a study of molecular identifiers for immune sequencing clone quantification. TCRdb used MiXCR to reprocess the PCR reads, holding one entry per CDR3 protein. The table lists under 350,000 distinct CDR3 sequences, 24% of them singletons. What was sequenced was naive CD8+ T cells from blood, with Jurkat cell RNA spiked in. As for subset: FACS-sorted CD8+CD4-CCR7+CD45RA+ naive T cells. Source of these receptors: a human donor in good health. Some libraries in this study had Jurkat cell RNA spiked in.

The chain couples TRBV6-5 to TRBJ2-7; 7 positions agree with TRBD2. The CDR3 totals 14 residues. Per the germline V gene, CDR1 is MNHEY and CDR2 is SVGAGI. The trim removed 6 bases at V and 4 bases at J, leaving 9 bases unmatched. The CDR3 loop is CASSREDSIYEQYF. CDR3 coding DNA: TGTGCCAGCAGCCGGGAGGACTCGATATACGAGCAGTACTTC.

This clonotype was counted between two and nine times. CDR3 DNA: TGTGCCAGCAGTTTATCAGGGTCTGGGGCCAACGTCCTGACTTTC. Protein: CASSLSGSGANVLTF. The chain joins TRBV27 to TRBJ2-6; no definite D call. Trimming pared 0 bases from V and 1 base from J, leaving 4 bases between. The CDR3 has 15 amino acids. Germline V gene data show CDR1 as MNHEY and CDR2 as SMNVEV (reference sequence).

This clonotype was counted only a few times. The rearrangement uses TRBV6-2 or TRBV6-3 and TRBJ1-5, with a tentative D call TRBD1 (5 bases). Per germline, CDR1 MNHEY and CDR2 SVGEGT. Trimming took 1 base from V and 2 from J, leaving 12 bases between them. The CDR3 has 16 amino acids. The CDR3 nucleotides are TGTGCCAGCAGTTACTTGATAGGGGCAGGCAATCAGCCCCAGCATTTT. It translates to CASSYLIGAGNQPQHF.

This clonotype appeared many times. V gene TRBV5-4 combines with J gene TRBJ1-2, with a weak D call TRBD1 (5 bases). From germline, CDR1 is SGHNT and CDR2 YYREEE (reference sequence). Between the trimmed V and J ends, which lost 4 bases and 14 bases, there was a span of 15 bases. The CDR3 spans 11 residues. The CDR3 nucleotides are TGTGCCAGCAGCGCGGACATAGAGGAAACCTTC. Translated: CASSADIEETF.

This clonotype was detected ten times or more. CDR3 sequence: CASSPDGPMNEKLFF. DNA of the CDR3: TGTGCCAGCAGTCCGGACGGACCGATGAATGAAAAACTGTTTTTT. The chain recombines TRBV6-5 with TRBJ1-4; D unresolved. CDR3 length equals 15 residues. Between the trimmed V and J ends, which lost 5 bases and 5 bases, there was a span of 15 bases. Germline-derived CDR1 and CDR2 are MNHEY and SVGAGI.

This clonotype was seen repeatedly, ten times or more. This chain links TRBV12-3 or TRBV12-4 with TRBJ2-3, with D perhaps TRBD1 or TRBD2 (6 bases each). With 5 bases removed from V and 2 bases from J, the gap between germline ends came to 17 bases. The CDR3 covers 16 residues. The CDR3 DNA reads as TGTGCCAGCAGTCCTACCGCACAGGGACTCACAGATACGCAGTATTTT. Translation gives CASSPTAQGLTDTQYF.

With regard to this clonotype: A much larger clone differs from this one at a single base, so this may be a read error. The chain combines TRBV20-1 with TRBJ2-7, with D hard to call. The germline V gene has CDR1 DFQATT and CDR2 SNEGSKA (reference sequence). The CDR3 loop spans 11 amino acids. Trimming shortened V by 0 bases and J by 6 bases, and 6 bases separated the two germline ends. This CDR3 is CSARDLCEQYF. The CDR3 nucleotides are TGCAGTGCTAGAGATCTCTGCGAGCAGTACTTC.

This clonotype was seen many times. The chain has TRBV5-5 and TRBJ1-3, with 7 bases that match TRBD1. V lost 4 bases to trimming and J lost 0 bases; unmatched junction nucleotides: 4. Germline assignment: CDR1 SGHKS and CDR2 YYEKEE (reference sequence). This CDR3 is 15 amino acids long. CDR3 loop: CASSIGTASGNTIYF. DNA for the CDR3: TGTGCCAGCAGCATAGGGACAGCCTCTGGAAACACCATATATTTT.

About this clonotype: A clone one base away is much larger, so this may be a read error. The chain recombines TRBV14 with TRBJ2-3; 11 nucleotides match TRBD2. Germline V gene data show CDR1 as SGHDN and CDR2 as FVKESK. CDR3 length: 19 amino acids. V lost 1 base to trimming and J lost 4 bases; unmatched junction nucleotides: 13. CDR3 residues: CASSQAPLAGGQFPDTQYF. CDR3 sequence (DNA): TGTGCCAGCAGCCAAGCCCCTCTAGCGGGGGGCCAATTCCCAGATACGCAGTATTTT.

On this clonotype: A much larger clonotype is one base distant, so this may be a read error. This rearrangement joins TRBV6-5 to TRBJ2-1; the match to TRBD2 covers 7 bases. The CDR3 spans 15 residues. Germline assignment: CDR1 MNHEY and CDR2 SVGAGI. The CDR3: CASSYSTTAGNEQSF. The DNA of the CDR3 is TGTGCCAGCAGTTACTCGACCACAGCGGGGAATGAGCAGTCCTTC.

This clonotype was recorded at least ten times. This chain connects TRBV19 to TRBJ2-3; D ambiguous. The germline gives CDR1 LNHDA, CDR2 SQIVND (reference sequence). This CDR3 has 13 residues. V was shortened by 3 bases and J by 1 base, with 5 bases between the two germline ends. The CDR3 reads CASSIPGTDTQYF. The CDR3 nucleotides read TGTGCCAGTAGTATTCCAGGCACAGATACGCAGTATTTT.

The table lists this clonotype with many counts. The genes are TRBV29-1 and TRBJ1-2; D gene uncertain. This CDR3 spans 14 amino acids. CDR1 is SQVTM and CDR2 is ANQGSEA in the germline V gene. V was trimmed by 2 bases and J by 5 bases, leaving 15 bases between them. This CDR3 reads CSVEWRGRLYGYTF. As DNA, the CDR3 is TGCAGCGTTGAATGGCGCGGGAGGTTATATGGCTACACCTTC. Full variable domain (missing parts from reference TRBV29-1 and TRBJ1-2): SAVISQKPSRDICQRGTSLTIQCQVDSQVTMMFWYRQQPGQSLTLIATANQGSEATYESGFVIDKFPISRPNLTFSTLTVSNMSPEDSSIYLCSVEWRGRLYGYTFGSGTRLTVV.

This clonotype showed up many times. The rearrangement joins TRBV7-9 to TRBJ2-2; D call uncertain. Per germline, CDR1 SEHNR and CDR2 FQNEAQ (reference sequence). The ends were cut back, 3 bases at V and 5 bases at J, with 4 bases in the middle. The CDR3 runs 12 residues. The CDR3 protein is CASSLQTGELFF. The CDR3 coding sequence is TGTGCCAGCAGCTTGCAGACCGGGGAGCTGTTTTTT.

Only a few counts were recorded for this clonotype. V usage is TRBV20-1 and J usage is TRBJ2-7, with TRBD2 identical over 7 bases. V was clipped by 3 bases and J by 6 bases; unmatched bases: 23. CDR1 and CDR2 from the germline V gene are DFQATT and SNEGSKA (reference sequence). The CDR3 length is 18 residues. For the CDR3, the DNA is TGCAGTGCTAGGATCGCGGGCCTACCCCGGGAGGAAGGAGGCGAGCAGTACTTC. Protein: CSARIAGLPREEGGEQYF.

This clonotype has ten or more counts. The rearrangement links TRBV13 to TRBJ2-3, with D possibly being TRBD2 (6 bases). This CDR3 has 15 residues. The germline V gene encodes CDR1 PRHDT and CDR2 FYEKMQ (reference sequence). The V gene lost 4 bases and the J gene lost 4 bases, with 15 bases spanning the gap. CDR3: CASSYPLAMADTQYF. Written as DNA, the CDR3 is TGTGCCAGCAGCTACCCGCTAGCGATGGCAGATACGCAGTATTTT.

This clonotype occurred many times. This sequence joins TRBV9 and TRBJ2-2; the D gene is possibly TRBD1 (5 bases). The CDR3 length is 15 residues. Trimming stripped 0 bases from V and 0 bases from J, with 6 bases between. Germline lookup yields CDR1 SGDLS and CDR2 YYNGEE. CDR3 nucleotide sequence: TGTGCCAGCAGCGTAGAAGGGGCGAACACCGGGGAGCTGTTTTTT. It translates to CASSVEGANTGELFF.

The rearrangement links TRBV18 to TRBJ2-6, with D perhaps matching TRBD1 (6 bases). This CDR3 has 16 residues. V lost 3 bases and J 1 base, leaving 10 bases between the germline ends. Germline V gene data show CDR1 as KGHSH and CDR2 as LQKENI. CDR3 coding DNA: TGTGCCAGCTCACCGCCCAGGGGATCTGGGGCCAACGTCCTGACTTTC. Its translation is CASSPPRGSGANVLTF.

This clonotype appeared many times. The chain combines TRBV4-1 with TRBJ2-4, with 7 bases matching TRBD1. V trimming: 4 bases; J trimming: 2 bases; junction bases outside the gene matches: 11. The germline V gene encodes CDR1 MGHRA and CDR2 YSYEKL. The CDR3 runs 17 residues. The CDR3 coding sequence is TGCGCCAGCAGCCCCTACGAGGGGGCCTTTACCAAAAACATTCAGTACTTC. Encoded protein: CASSPYEGAFTKNIQYF.